This entry lists 3 T cell receptor beta chains sequenced from one sample in a study of CD8+CD57+ T cells in acquired aplastic anemia. Genomic DNA templated the TCR beta VDJ and CDR3 profiling. TCRdb analysed the reads with MiXCR anew, one entry per CDR3 protein. The data contain about 190,000 distinct CDR3 sequences, 54% of them singletons. The sample was sorted CD4+, CD8+, or CD8+CD57+ T cells (not recorded which) from PBMCs. Source of these receptors: a human donor in good health, serving as a control.

The chain joins TRBV10-3 to TRBJ2-7, with TRBD1 matching 9 bases. The CDR3 spans 13 residues. J was trimmed by 3 bases and V by 4 bases; bases with no gene match: 1. CDR1 is ENHRY and CDR2 is SYGVKD in the germline V gene. As DNA, the CDR3 is TGTGCCATCAGTGGGACAGGGGACTACGAGCAGTACTTC. Protein sequence: CAISGTGDYEQYF.

As for this clonotype: Mismatch with germline at one junction end may stem from a read error. V and J are TRBV20-1 and TRBJ2-7; 11 bases fit TRBD2. CDR1 DFQATT and CDR2 SNEGSKA come from the germline V gene (reference sequence). The CDR3 has 14 amino acids. Here the CDR3 reads CSVGGLADLYERYF. CDR3 DNA sequence: TGCAGTGTGGGGGGACTAGCGGACTTATACGAGCGGTACTTC.

A word on this clonotype: A read error may produce the germline difference seen at one junction end. The V call is TRBV7-3, the J call TRBJ2-5; 10 bases agree with TRBD2. The CDR3 is made up of 14 amino acids. Germline V gene lookup returns CDR1 SGHTA and CDR2 FQGTGA. CDR3 residues: CASSPAGGEETQYF. The CDR3 coding sequence is TGTGCTAGCAGCCCAGCGGGGGGGGAAGAGACCCAGTACTTC.